The clone carrying this TCR beta chain has ten or more counts. Germline CDR1 is MNHEY and CDR2 is SVGEGT. This CDR3 is 19 amino acids long. V was pared by 2 bases and J by 0 bases, with 11 bases of the junction left unmatched. These data come from a study of T cells in Graves' hyperthyroidism and ophthalmopathy. Turning to the study itself: It was at initial diagnosis, before any treatment, that peripheral blood was collected.

There were TCR beta CDR3 regions amplified from RNA transcripts. Initially, a first-round RT-PCR of the TCR CDR3 employed the HTBI primer set. TCRdb recomputed calls from the multiplex PCR reads with MiXCR, one row per CDR3 protein. The repertoire consists of 500,000 to 750,000 distinct CDR3 sequences, with over 12% occurring once and the leading ten covering about 7%. Approximately 10 ml of fresh peripheral blood supplied the PBMCs. This clonotype was obtained from a young woman with Graves' ophthalmopathy. The sequenced sample consisted of blood. The chain links TRBV6-2 or TRBV6-3 to TRBJ2-1, with 9 bases aligning to TRBD1. The chain's CDR3 is CASSYPGQGIPISYNEQFF. The CDR3 coding sequence is TGTGCCAGCAGTTACCCGGGACAGGGTATCCCTATCTCCTACAATGAGCAGTTCTTC.